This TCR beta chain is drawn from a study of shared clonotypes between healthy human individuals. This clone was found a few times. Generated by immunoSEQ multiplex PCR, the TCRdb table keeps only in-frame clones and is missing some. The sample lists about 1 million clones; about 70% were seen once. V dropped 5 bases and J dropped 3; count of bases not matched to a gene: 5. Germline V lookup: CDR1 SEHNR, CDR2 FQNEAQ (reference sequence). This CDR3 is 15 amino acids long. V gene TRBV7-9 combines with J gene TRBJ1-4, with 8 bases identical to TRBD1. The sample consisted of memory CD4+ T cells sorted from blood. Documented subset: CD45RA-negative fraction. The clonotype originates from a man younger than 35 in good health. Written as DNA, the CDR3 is TGTGCCAGCAGCGCCGACAGGGGACCTAATGAAAAACTGTTTTTT. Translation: CASSADRGPNEKLFF.